Following are 32 T cell receptor gamma chains from one sample sequenced in a study of gamma-delta chains in newborns, infants, children. TCRdb processed the reads again with the CATT caller. The sample lists about 180 gamma-chain clones, about two fifths occurring once. Input material: blood. These receptor sequences come from a child who was a newborn, infant or young child, either healthy, febrile or measles-vaccinated (not recorded which).

In its sample, this clone is large. CDR3 nucleotide sequence: TGTGCCACCTGGGACGGGCAAAAAGATATTATTCATAAGAAACTCTTT. Translated: CATWDGQKDIIHKKLF. V gene TRGV2 combines with J gene TRGJ1 or TRGJ2. TCRdb is silent on the J gene; assignment here came from matching the DNA to germline. V lost 0 bases and J lost 8; bases outside the gene matches: 16. There are 16 residues in the CDR3. CDR1 EGSNGY and CDR2 YDSYNSKV come from the germline V gene.

This clone ranks as hyperexpanded. This specimen includes other DNA sequences encoding the same CDR3. The rearrangement links TRGV9 to TRGJP. TCRdb leaves out the J gene; it was filled in here by matching the DNA to germline. The CDR3 extends over 16 amino acids. Germline V gene sequence: CDR1 GITISATS, CDR2 ISYDGTV (reference sequence). The V segment lost 0 bases and the J segment 7 bases; nucleotides outside the gene matches: 3. CDR3 DNA sequence: TGTGCCTTGTGGGAGGTGCTCGAGTTGGGCAAAAAAATCAAGGTATTT. Translation gives CALWEVLELGKKIKVF.

Points on this clone: A much larger clone is a single base away; this may be a read error. This rearrangement joins TRGV3 to TRGJ1 or TRGJ2. No J segment appears in TCRdb, so it was assigned here by matching the sequence to germline. Per germline, CDR1 VTNTFY and CDR2 YDVSTARD (reference sequence). With 0 bases clipped from V and 3 bases from J, the junction kept 5 bases outside the gene matches. This CDR3 has 14 residues. The CDR3 DNA follows: TGTGCCACCTGGGACAGGCCCTGTTATTATAAGAAACTCTTT. This translates into CATWDRPCYYKKLF.

By share of the sample, this clone is large. This chain uses TRGV3 with TRGJ1 or TRGJ2. Assignment of the J gene here rests on matching the DNA to germline, because TCRdb gives none. Trimming removed 1 base from V and 0 bases from J; junction bases left unmatched: 3. Germline V CDR1 and CDR2: VTNTFY, YDVSTARD (reference sequence). This CDR3 is built from 14 residues. CDR3 DNA: TGTGCCACCTGGGACAGTCCGAATTATTATAAGAAACTCTTT. Its translation: CATWDSPNYYKKLF.

This clone is termed large. V and J are TRGV3 and TRGJ1 or TRGJ2. Assignment of the J gene here rests on matching the DNA to germline, because TCRdb gives none. The CDR3 runs 13 residues. J gave up 3 bases and V 3 bases, and 5 bases lay outside the gene matches. Germline V lookup: CDR1 VTNTFY, CDR2 YDVSTARD (reference sequence). CDR3 amino acids: CATWDPAYYKKLF. For the CDR3, the DNA is TGTGCCACCTGGGACCCGGCTTATTATAAGAAACTCTTT.

By share, this clone ranks as large (0.1 to 1%). The V and J genes are TRGV8 and TRGJP. As TCRdb names no J gene, one was assigned here on the basis of a DNA match to germline. CDR3 length equals 17 residues. Germline assignment: CDR1 VENAVY and CDR2 YDSYNSRV. The junction had 6 bases not matched to a gene; V was cut back by 0 bases and J by 7 bases. The CDR3 DNA is TGTGCCACCTGGGATAGGGGATGGGAGTTGGGCAAAAAAATCAAGGTATTT. It translates to CATWDRGWELGKKIKVF.

A word on this clone: A far larger clone is only one base removed, so a read error is likely. No J gene call was made, and the V gene is TRGV9. Looked up from germline, CDR1 is GITISATS and CDR2 is ISYDGTV (reference sequence). The CDR3 is 14 amino acids. The CDR3 DNA follows: TGTGCCTTGTGGGAGGTGAGGGGTTATTATAAGAAGCTCTTT. Translated: CALWEVRGYYKKLF.

About this clone: Given a much more abundant clone one base away, this may be a read error. This specimen includes other DNA sequences encoding the same CDR3. The chain carries TRGV3 and TRGJ1 or TRGJ2. The J gene comes from matching the DNA to germline here; TCRdb lacks it. The CDR3 runs 14 residues. J lost 7 bases, V lost 3 bases, and 12 bases had no gene match. Germline V gene data show CDR1 as VTNTFY and CDR2 as YDVSTARD (reference sequence). In DNA form, the CDR3 reads TGTGCCACCTGGGACGAATTGCGTGACTATAAGAAACTCTTT. It yields the protein CATWDELRDYKKLF.

Concerning this clone itself: It may be a read error: a sequence one base away is much more abundant. The chain combines TRGV2 with TRGJ1 or TRGJ2. TCRdb is silent on the J gene; assignment here came from matching the DNA to germline. The CDR3 length is 12 residues. Germline CDR1 reads EGSNGY; CDR2 reads YDSYNSKV. Unmatched junction bases numbered 8, after V lost 0 bases and J lost 12 bases. The CDR3 nucleotides read TGTGCCACCTGGGACGGGCAGGGTATGAAACTCTTT. As protein: CATWDGQGMKLF.

V gene TRGV8 combines with J gene TRGJ1 or TRGJ2. No J segment appears in TCRdb, so it was assigned here by matching the sequence to germline. The CDR3 is 13 amino acids. V trimming: 5 bases; J trimming: 3 bases; junction bases outside the gene matches: 7. The germline V gene encodes CDR1 VENAVY and CDR2 YDSYNSRV. The CDR3 nucleotides are TGTGCCACCTGGGGCCACCCTTATTATAAGAAACTCTTT. Protein sequence: CATWGHPYYKKLF.

By sample share, this clone is large (0.1 to 1%). The chain has TRGV4 and TRGJ1 or TRGJ2. The J gene is absent in TCRdb and was assigned here via DNA matching to germline. Per the germline V gene, CDR1 is EGSTGY and CDR2 is YDSYTSSV. This CDR3 is 15 amino acids long. The V segment lost 0 bases and the J segment 3 bases; nucleotides outside the gene matches: 8. Written as DNA, the CDR3 is TGTGCCACCTGGGATGGGCACGGTGGTTATTATAAGAAACTCTTT. This codes for CATWDGHGGYYKKLF.

This clone qualifies as large. This sequence joins TRGV2 and TRGJP2. The CDR3 spans 10 residues. CDR1 and CDR2 from the germline V gene are EGSNGY and YDSYNSKV. The V and J ends lost 4 bases and 10 bases, in that order; junction bases with no gene match: 0. The CDR3 here is CATWDWIKTF. For the CDR3, the DNA is TGTGCCACCTGGGATTGGATCAAGACGTTT.

Relative to its sample, this clone is large. This may stem from a read error, because a much larger clone lies one nucleotide away. This rearrangement joins TRGV9 to TRGJP. The J gene was missing in TCRdb and was found by matching the end of the DNA to germline. The CDR3 length is 16 residues. The germline V gene encodes CDR1 GITISATS and CDR2 ISYDGTV (reference sequence). Trimming cost V 0 bases and J 5 bases; bases outside gene matches: 1. Written as DNA, the CDR3 is TGTGCCTTGTGGGAGGTGGAAGAGTTGGGCAAAAAAATCAAGGTATTT. Protein product: CALWEVEELGKKIKVF.

With respect to this clone: This may be a read error: a much more frequent sequence differs by one nucleotide. J is TRGJ1 or TRGJ2 and V is TRGV9. The J gene, absent from TCRdb, was called here by matching the DNA to germline. V lost 0 bases, J lost 6 bases, and 11 bases stayed unmatched. The CDR3 is made up of 15 amino acids. CDR1 and CDR2 from the germline V gene are GITISATS and ISYDGTV (reference sequence). The CDR3 here is CALWEVRRLGYKKLF. Written as DNA, the CDR3 is TGTGCCTTGTGGGAGGTGCGTCGGCTTGGTTATAAGAAACTCTTT.

Turning to this clone: A clone one base away is much larger, so this may be a read error. The genes are TRGV9 and TRGJP. TCRdb offers no J gene call, so here the DNA was matched to germline to obtain one. The germline V gene has CDR1 GITISATS and CDR2 ISYDGTV (reference sequence). The CDR3 spans 15 residues. Unmatched junction bases numbered 6, after V lost 1 base and J lost 12 bases. The CDR3 DNA is TGTGCCTTGTGGGAGGTAAGGTCGGGCAAAAAAATCAAGGTATTT. It codes for CALWEVRSGKKIKVF.

This clone is hyperexpanded in the sample. Other DNA sequences from this sample encode an identical CDR3 as well. This chain uses TRGV2 with TRGJP2. TCRdb lists no J gene, so it was determined here by aligning the DNA to germline. V gave up 0 bases and J gave up 4 bases; unmatched junction bases: 5. Germline CDR1 is EGSNGY and CDR2 is YDSYNSKV. This CDR3 is 15 amino acids long. In DNA form, the CDR3 reads TGTGCCACCTGGGACGGGCTCCATAGTGATTGGATCAAGACGTTT. Amino acids: CATWDGLHSDWIKTF.

On this clone itself: Possible read error: a much larger clone is one base away. This rearrangement joins TRGV5 to TRGJ1 or TRGJ2. TCRdb lists no J gene, so it was determined here by aligning the DNA to germline. Germline lookup yields CDR1 VINAFY and CDR2 YDVSNSKD. The CDR3 consists of 13 residues. The CDR3 nucleotides are TGTGCCGCCTGGGACTTGGATTATTATAAGAAACTCTTT. This gives the protein CAAWDLDYYKKLF.

The CDR3 DNA follows: TGTGCCACCTGGGACGGGCGATATAAGAAACTCTTT. Protein product: CATWDGRYKKLF. This chain uses TRGV5 with TRGJ1 or TRGJ2. TCRdb supplies no J gene; here it was assigned by aligning the nucleotide sequence to germline. Germline V gives CDR1 VINAFY, CDR2 YDVSNSKD. J gave up 7 bases and V 3 bases, and 6 bases lay outside the gene matches. The CDR3 sequence is 12 residues long.

This clone qualifies as large. The chain joins TRGV9 to TRGJP. The J gene, left out of TCRdb, was set here by checking the DNA against germline. Trimming removed 3 bases from V and 5 bases from J; junction bases left unmatched: 7. The CDR3 covers 17 residues. From germline, CDR1 is GITISATS and CDR2 ISYDGTV (reference sequence). This CDR3 is CALWENTEELGKKIKVF. In DNA form, the CDR3 reads TGTGCCTTGTGGGAGAATACAGAAGAGTTGGGCAAAAAAATCAAGGTATTT.

This clone is labeled hyperexpanded. Other DNA sequences within the sample encode an identical CDR3. The V and J genes are TRGV3 and TRGJP2. The J gene is absent in TCRdb and was assigned here via DNA matching to germline. With 3 bases clipped from V and 1 base from J, the junction kept 14 bases outside the gene matches. Germline CDR1 VTNTFY, CDR2 YDVSTARD (reference sequence). This CDR3 is built from 18 residues. This CDR3 reads CATWDPSRGLSSDWIKTF. The DNA of the CDR3 is TGTGCCACCTGGGACCCATCGAGGGGCCTTAGTAGTGATTGGATCAAGACGTTT.

In this sample, this clone is large. The sample holds other DNA sequences that translate to the same CDR3. The chain combines TRGV2 with TRGJ1 or TRGJ2. TCRdb lists no J gene, so it was determined here by aligning the DNA to germline. V dropped 0 bases and J dropped 4; count of bases not matched to a gene: 3. The germline CDR1 and CDR2 sequences are EGSNGY and YDSYNSKV. The CDR3 spans 13 residues. This chain's CDR3 is CATWDGRYYKKLF. The CDR3 coding sequence is TGTGCCACCTGGGACGGGCGATATTATAAGAAACTCTTT.

Points on this clone: A much larger clone differs from this one at a single base, so this may be a read error. The same CDR3 can be traced to other DNA sequences in this sample. This chain uses TRGV9 with TRGJ1 or TRGJ2. The J gene comes from matching the DNA to germline here; TCRdb lacks it. Looked up from germline, CDR1 is GITISATS and CDR2 is ISYDGTV (reference sequence). The CDR3 is made up of 15 amino acids. In DNA, the CDR3 is TGTGCCCTGTGGGAGGTGCGTCGGTTTGGTTATAAGAAACTCTTT. Amino acid sequence: CALWEVRRFGYKKLF.

The J gene is TRGJ1 or TRGJ2, the V gene TRGV5. Assignment of the J gene here rests on matching the DNA to germline, because TCRdb gives none. Germline CDR1 reads VINAFY; CDR2 reads YDVSNSKD. The CDR3 contains 12 residues. V was clipped by 0 bases and J by 7 bases; unmatched bases: 3. The CDR3 bases are TGTGCCACCTGGGACAGGCGATATAAGAAACTCTTT. This sequence encodes CATWDRRYKKLF.

By proportion, this clone is hyperexpanded. The CDR3: CALWEVRLGKKIKVF. Written as DNA, the CDR3 is TGTGCCTTGTGGGAGGTAAGGTTGGGCAAAAAAATCAAGGTATTT. The chain recombines TRGV9 with TRGJP. The J gene comes from matching the DNA to germline here; TCRdb lacks it. Germline trimming cut 1 base from V and 9 bases from J; bases unmatched to any gene: 3. The CDR3 is made up of 15 amino acids. Germline V gene sequence: CDR1 GITISATS, CDR2 ISYDGTV (reference sequence).

About this clone: A read error may be the cause here, since a much bigger clone is one base away. CDR3 DNA: TGTGCCACCTGGGAAGAACAGAATTATTATAAGAAACTCTTT. Translated, it gives CATWEEQNYYKKLF. The chain recombines TRGV8 with TRGJ1 or TRGJ2. Assignment of the J gene here rests on matching the DNA to germline, because TCRdb gives none. Germline CDR1 VENAVY, CDR2 YDSYNSRV. Trimming took 4 bases from V and 0 from J; bases not matched to a gene: 6. There are 14 residues in the CDR3.

A remark on this clone: Possible read error: a much larger clone is one base away. This same CDR3 is encoded by further DNA sequences in the sample. This sequence joins TRGV2 and TRGJ1 or TRGJ2. As TCRdb names no J gene, one was assigned here on the basis of a DNA match to germline. Germline V lookup: CDR1 EGSNGY, CDR2 YDSYNSKV. The CDR3 spans 14 residues. The CDR3, as DNA: TGTGCTACCTGGGACGGGCCCCCGTATTATAAGAAACTCTTT. This translates into CATWDGPPYYKKLF.

This clone counts as large. The identical CDR3 is also encoded by other nucleotide sequences in the sample. The chain couples TRGV3 to TRGJ1 or TRGJ2. The J gene comes from matching the DNA to germline here; TCRdb lacks it. CDR3 length: 14 amino acids. Germline CDR1 VTNTFY, CDR2 YDVSTARD (reference sequence). J lost 5 bases, V lost 3 bases, and 10 bases had no gene match. The CDR3 region is CATWDELRDYKKLF. In DNA form, the CDR3 reads TGTGCCACCTGGGACGAATTGCGTGATTATAAGAAACTCTTT.

This clone rates as large. V usage is TRGV4 and J usage is TRGJ1 or TRGJ2. This CDR3 contains 11 residues. J gave up 7 bases and V 1 base, and 1 base lay outside the gene matches. In germline, CDR1 is EGSTGY, CDR2 YDSYTSSV. For the CDR3, the DNA is TGTGCCACCTGGGATGGCTATAAGAAACTCTTT. This sequence encodes CATWDGYKKLF.

This rearrangement joins TRGV2 to TRGJP2. The J gene, missing from TCRdb, was assigned here through DNA to germline matching. Unmatched junction bases numbered 2, after V lost 4 bases and J lost 12 bases. In germline, CDR1 is EGSNGY, CDR2 YDSYNSKV. The CDR3 length is 10 residues. CDR3 nucleotides: TGTGCCACCTGGGATCGGATCAAGACGTTT. Protein: CATWDRIKTF.

Comments on this clone: A much larger clone lies one base from this, so it may be a read error. The J segment was not called; the V segment is TRGV4. The CDR3 is 13 residues long. The V gene's germline CDR1 is EGSTGY and CDR2 YDSYTSSV. The CDR3 bases are TGTGCCACCTCTTATACCACTGGTTGGTTCGAGATATTT. Amino acids: CATSYTTGWFEIF.

By share, this clone ranks as large (0.1 to 1%). The chain combines TRGV9 with TRGJP. TCRdb supplies no J gene; here it was assigned by aligning the nucleotide sequence to germline. Germline V gene data show CDR1 as GITISATS and CDR2 as ISYDGTV (reference sequence). The length of the CDR3 is 17 residues. V shed 3 bases, J shed 4 bases, and the junction held 6 bases outside the gene matches. DNA for the CDR3: TGTGCCTTGTGGGAGACCCCTCAAGAGTTGGGCAAAAAAATCAAGGTATTT. Residues: CALWETPQELGKKIKVF.

Only a few counts were recorded for this clone. This chain joins TRGV8 and TRGJ1 or TRGJ2. The J gene, missing from TCRdb, was assigned here through DNA to germline matching. Trimming took 5 bases from V and 8 from J; bases not matched to a gene: 9. The CDR3 spans 12 residues. Germline CDR1 is VENAVY and CDR2 is YDSYNSRV. DNA of the CDR3: TGTGCCACCTGGGCCCCATCCCATAAGAAACTCTTT. Its translation is CATWAPSHKKLF.